Each of the 13 T cell receptor beta chains below was sequenced from the same sample in a study of blood T cell repertoires in COVID-19. The method was immunoSEQ multiplex PCR; TCRdb's version includes in-frame clones alone and lacks a portion of them. The table records 190,000 or so clones, more than 70% of them present only once. The sample consisted of PBMCs or T cells enriched from blood (not recorded which). The receptors come from a woman between 18 and 29 years old who had recovered from COVID-19.

V usage is TRBV4-1 and J usage is TRBJ2-1; D is uncertain. Germline CDR1 is MGHRA and CDR2 is YSYEKL. The CDR3 spans 13 residues. V dropped 1 base and J dropped 6 bases, with 7 bases sitting between them. The CDR3 sequence is CASSQGNLNEQFF. The CDR3 DNA sequence: TGCGCCAGCAGCCAAGGTAATCTCAATGAGCAGTTCTTC.

The rearrangement links TRBV7-2 to TRBJ1-3; a possible D gene is TRBD1 (5 bases). The CDR3 runs to 13 residues. Trimming took 1 base from V and 7 from J, leaving 8 bases between them. Per the germline V gene, CDR1 is SGHTA and CDR2 is FQGNSA. The CDR3 DNA follows: TGTGCCAGCAGCTTAGATAGGGGCAACACCATATATTTT. It encodes CASSLDRGNTIYF.

This sequence joins TRBV10-3 and TRBJ2-5; D uncertain. This CDR3 comprises 15 residues. The V gene's germline CDR1 is ENHRY and CDR2 SYGVKD. V was pared by 2 bases and J by 2 bases, with 12 bases between. The CDR3 loop is CAISERSSSQETQYF. The CDR3 bases are TGTGCCATCAGTGAGCGGAGTAGCAGTCAAGAGACCCAGTACTTC.

This rearrangement joins TRBV25-1 to TRBJ1-3, with 9 nucleotides matching TRBD1. The CDR3 covers 16 residues. V shed 3 bases, J shed 1 base, and the junction held 4 bases outside the gene matches. Germline V gene data show CDR1 as MGHDK and CDR2 as SYGVNS. CDR3 DNA: TGTGCCAGCAGTGAGTCCGGGACAGGGTCTGGAAACACCATATATTTT. This codes for CASSESGTGSGNTIYF. Based on the CDR3 plus reference TRBV25-1 and TRBJ1-3, the full variable domain is EADIYQTPRYLVIGTGKKITLECSQTMGHDKMYWYQQDPGMELHLIHYSYGVNSTEKGDLSSESTVSRIRTEHFPLTLESARPSHTSQYLCASSESGTGSGNTIYFGEGSWLTVV.

The chain couples TRBV7-9 to TRBJ2-7; D ambiguous. Trimming left V 5 bases short and J 4 bases short, with 12 bases between. The length of the CDR3 is 13 residues. Germline lookup yields CDR1 SEHNR and CDR2 FQNEAQ (reference sequence). CDR3 sequence reads: CASSPKSSYEQYF. CDR3 nucleotides: TGTGCCAGCAGCCCTAAGTCATCATACGAGCAGTACTTC.

The chain joins TRBV19 to TRBJ1-1; no definite D call. CDR3 length: 14 amino acids. CDR1 is LNHDA and CDR2 is SQIVND in the germline V gene (reference sequence). Trimming shortened V by 6 bases and J by 3 bases, and 14 bases separated the two germline ends. The CDR3 bases are TGTGCCAGTAGACCGACCGGGTTGGACACTGAAGCTTTCTTT. It translates to CASRPTGLDTEAFF.

The gene calls are TRBV6-5 and TRBJ2-7; TRBD1 agrees at 7 bases. Germline V lookup: CDR1 MNHEY, CDR2 SVGAGI. V was pared by 2 bases and J by 1 base, with 8 bases of the junction left unmatched. The CDR3 is made up of 16 amino acids. CDR3 coding DNA: TGTGCCAGCAGTTACCACCGGAGACAGGGATCCTACGAGCAGTACTTC. Translated: CASSYHRRQGSYEQYF.

V gene TRBV19 combines with J gene TRBJ2-7; 7 bases map to TRBD1. Looked up from germline, CDR1 is LNHDA and CDR2 is SQIVND (reference sequence). The CDR3 sequence is 15 residues long. V dropped 1 base and J dropped 2; count of bases not matched to a gene: 5. The CDR3 reads CASSIVLGQPYEQYF. Here the CDR3 DNA reads TGTGCCAGTAGTATAGTATTGGGACAGCCCTACGAGCAGTACTTC. The whole variable domain, remainder taken from reference TRBV19 and TRBJ2-7, is DGGITQSPKYLFRKEGQNVTLSCEQNLNHDAMYWYRQDPGQGLRLIYYSQIVNDFQKGDIAEGYSVSREKKESFPLTVTSAQKNPTAFYLCASSIVLGQPYEQYFGPGTRLTVT.

The V gene is TRBV19, the J gene TRBJ2-7, with TRBD1 matching over 8 bases. Per germline, CDR1 LNHDA and CDR2 SQIVND (reference sequence). This CDR3 spans 15 amino acids. The V and J ends lost 5 bases and 2 bases, in that order; junction bases with no gene match: 8. The CDR3 DNA reads as TGTGCCAGTAGTCGTTTCGGGACAGGAGCCTACGAGCAGTACTTC. Its protein product is CASSRFGTGAYEQYF.

V gene TRBV15 combines with J gene TRBJ2-1; TRBD1 matches at 11 bases. Trimming took 2 bases from V and 7 from J; bases not matched to a gene: 7. The germline V gene has CDR1 LNHNV and CDR2 YYDKDF (reference sequence). This CDR3 contains 16 residues. CDR3 sequence reads: CATSRPPGDRGNEQFF. In DNA form, the CDR3 reads TGTGCCACCAGCAGACCCCCGGGGGACAGGGGGAATGAGCAGTTCTTC. Looking up the rest from reference TRBV15 and TRBJ2-1 gives the full variable domain: DAMVIQNPRYQVTQFGKPVTLSCSQTLNHNVMYWYQQKSSQAPKLLFHYYDKDFNNEADTPDNFQSRRPNTSFCFLDIRSPGLGDTAMYLCATSRPPGDRGNEQFFGPGTRLTVL.

The chain joins TRBV19 to TRBJ1-2; D call uncertain. This CDR3 has 15 residues. From germline, CDR1 is LNHDA and CDR2 SQIVND (reference sequence). V lost 7 bases and J 2 bases, leaving 17 bases between the germline ends. The CDR3 region is CASTLNPTANYGYTF. The CDR3 DNA follows: TGTGCCAGTACCCTCAACCCCACAGCAAACTATGGCTACACCTTC. Combining the CDR3 with reference TRBV19 and TRBJ1-2 gives the whole variable domain DGGITQSPKYLFRKEGQNVTLSCEQNLNHDAMYWYRQDPGQGLRLIYYSQIVNDFQKGDIAEGYSVSREKKESFPLTVTSAQKNPTAFYLCASTLNPTANYGYTFGSGTRLTVV.

This chain connects TRBV19 to TRBJ2-3, with TRBD2 matching over 11 bases. Germline V gene lookup returns CDR1 LNHDA and CDR2 SQIVND (reference sequence). Unmatched junction bases numbered 7, after V lost 1 base and J lost 7 bases. CDR3 length: 16 residues. The DNA for the CDR3 is TGTGCCAGTAGTATAGTCCTCCTAGCGGGGGGATATACGCAGTATTTT. Translation gives CASSIVLLAGGYTQYF.

A remark on this clone: Other nucleotide sequences in the sample specify the same CDR3. This chain links TRBV6-5 with TRBJ2-7; maybe TRBD2 (6 bases). V lost 6 bases, J lost 0 bases, and 9 bases lay in between. Germline CDR1 MNHEY, CDR2 SVGAGI. The CDR3 extends over 13 amino acids. The DNA of the CDR3 is TGTGCCAGCAGCCCGGGGGACTCCTACGAGCAGTACTTC. This gives the protein CASSPGDSYEQYF.